Following are 28 T cell receptor beta chains from one sample sequenced in a study of graft-versus-host responses after intestinal transplantation. Their cognate antigens are unknown. Clones were read by immunoSEQ multiplex PCR, and TCRdb kept only the in-frame ones, dropping some. Of 150,000 or so clones listed, around 90% are singletons. This sample comprised unstimulated CD4+ T cells sorted from spleen or lymph node cells, obtained before intestinal transplant. The origin of the receptors is a human donor who received an intestinal transplant.

J is TRBJ2-7 and V is TRBV2; D possibly corresponds to TRBD2 (7 bases). This CDR3 contains 16 residues. Looked up from germline, CDR1 is SNHLY and CDR2 is FYNNEI. V dropped 5 bases and J dropped 2 bases, with 19 bases sitting between them. The CDR3 reads CASSRGRAGPAYEQYF. CDR3 coding DNA: TGTGCCAGCAGTAGGGGGAGGGCAGGACCTGCCTACGAGCAGTACTTC.

In this sample, this clone turned up a few times. The chain links TRBV7-9 to TRBJ1-4; D is unclear. V lost 1 base, J lost 4 bases, and 7 bases lay in between. In germline, CDR1 is SEHNR, CDR2 FQNEAQ (reference sequence). The CDR3 is 14 amino acids. The CDR3 loop reads CASSLGGYNEKLFF. The CDR3 nucleotides are TGTGCCAGCAGCTTAGGGGGTTATAATGAAAAACTGTTTTTT.

V gene TRBV18 combines with J gene TRBJ2-2; perhaps TRBD1 as D (6 bases). This CDR3 is built from 14 residues. Per the germline V gene, CDR1 is KGHSH and CDR2 is LQKENI. V lost 4 bases to trimming and J lost 0 bases, with 6 bases between them. The CDR3, as DNA: TGTGCCAGCTCACAGGGGGCGAACACCGGGGAGCTGTTTTTT. It yields the protein CASSQGANTGELFF. Looking up the rest from reference TRBV18 and TRBJ2-2 gives the full variable domain: NAGVMQNPRHLVRRRGQEARLRCSPMKGHSHVYWYRQLPEEGLKFMVYLQKENIIDESGMPKERFSAEFPKEGPSILRIQQVVRGDSAAYFCASSQGANTGELFFGEGSRLTVL.

V is TRBV6-1 and J is TRBJ1-5, with D maybe TRBD1 (5 bases). CDR3 length: 12 amino acids. Looked up from germline, CDR1 is MNHNS and CDR2 is SASEGT. Trimming cost V 6 bases and J 2 bases, with 5 bases left between them. This chain's CDR3 is CASRQGNQPQHF. Written as DNA, the CDR3 is TGTGCCAGCAGACAGGGCAATCAGCCCCAGCATTTT.

The rearrangement links TRBV9 to TRBJ2-1; the D is unclear. Germline V gene data show CDR1 as SGDLS and CDR2 as YYNGEE. V lost 0 bases and J 6 bases, leaving 7 bases between the germline ends. CDR3 length: 13 amino acids. Here the CDR3 DNA reads TGTGCCAGCAGCGTAGCCCGGTTCAATGAGCAGTTCTTC. Translation gives CASSVARFNEQFF.

V is TRBV6-5 and J is TRBJ2-7; 11 nucleotides agree with TRBD2. Germline V CDR1 and CDR2: MNHEY, SVGAGI. V lost 5 bases, J lost 6 bases, and 6 bases stayed unmatched. The CDR3 covers 14 residues. This CDR3 is CASSLAGGPFEQYF. As DNA, the CDR3 is TGTGCCAGCAGTCTAGCGGGAGGCCCTTTCGAGCAGTACTTC.

The gene calls are TRBV10-3 and TRBJ2-1, with TRBD2 identical over 11 bases. Germline V gives CDR1 ENHRY, CDR2 SYGVKD. The length of the CDR3 is 15 residues. J lost 8 bases, V lost 9 bases, and 12 bases had no gene match. The CDR3 bases are TGTGCCATGAACTTAGCGGGAGGGCCCCTGGATGAGCAGTTCTTC. This translates into CAMNLAGGPLDEQFF.

J is TRBJ2-1 and V is TRBV29-1, with 10 bases fitting TRBD2. Germline-derived CDR1 and CDR2 are SQVTM and ANQGSEA. J gave up 6 bases and V 6 bases, and 8 bases lay outside the gene matches. The CDR3 totals 14 residues. The CDR3 DNA follows: TGCAGCGTCTTACCGGGACTAGCGAGCAATGAGCAGTTCTTC. Amino acid sequence: CSVLPGLASNEQFF.

The rearrangement joins TRBV5-1 to TRBJ2-7; D unresolved. V lost 0 bases and J 2 bases, leaving 9 bases between the germline ends. Germline-derived CDR1 and CDR2 are SGHRS and YFSETQ. There are 14 residues in the CDR3. The CDR3 loop reads CASSLAVDPYEQYF. The CDR3 DNA reads TGCGCCAGCAGCTTGGCCGTGGATCCCTACGAGCAGTACTTC. The whole variable domain, remainder taken from reference TRBV5-1 and TRBJ2-7, is KAGVTQTPRYLIKTRGQQVTLSCSPISGHRSVSWYQQTPGQGLQFLFEYFSETQRNKGNFPGRFSGRQFSNSRSEMNVSTLELGDSALYLCASSLAVDPYEQYFGPGTRLTVT.

This chain uses TRBV5-1 with TRBJ2-7; weak D call: TRBD2 (6 bases). Trimming cost V 0 bases and J 4 bases, with 14 bases left between them. The germline CDR1 and CDR2 sequences are SGHRS and YFSETQ. The CDR3 extends over 15 amino acids. In DNA, the CDR3 is TGCGCCAGCAGCTTGGCAAAGTGGGACTCGTACGAGCAGTACTTC. Translating it yields CASSLAKWDSYEQYF.

This clone has only a few counts. Other DNA sequences of this sample code for an identical CDR3. The chain carries TRBV6-1 and TRBJ1-2; TRBD1 might be the D (6 bases). The V and J ends lost 2 bases and 2 bases respectively, with 12 bases between them. This CDR3 spans 15 amino acids. Germline loops: CDR1 MNHNS, CDR2 SASEGT. For the CDR3, the DNA is TGTGCCAGCAGTGAATCAACAGGGCGGAACTATGGCTACACCTTC. Translating gives CASSESTGRNYGYTF.

The rearrangement links TRBV5-5 to TRBJ2-7; 7 positions agree with TRBD1. CDR1 SGHKS and CDR2 YYEKEE come from the germline V gene (reference sequence). J gave up 1 base and V 4 bases, and 8 bases lay outside the gene matches. The CDR3 is 15 amino acids. The DNA of the CDR3 is TGTGCCAGCAGCCGCGACAGGGTCGTATCCTACGAGCAGTACTTC. This codes for CASSRDRVVSYEQYF. Filled out from reference TRBV5-5 and TRBJ2-7, the complete variable domain reads DAGVTQSPTHLIKTRGQQVTLRCSPISGHKSVSWYQQVLGQGPQFIFQYYEKEERGRGNFPDRFSARQFPNYSSELNVNALLLGDSALYLCASSRDRVVSYEQYFGPGTRLTVT.

The rearrangement uses TRBV5-6 and TRBJ2-3, with a weak D call TRBD2 (6 bases). V was pared by 5 bases and J by 0 bases, with 16 bases between. The CDR3 spans 16 residues. The germline CDR1 and CDR2 sequences are SGHDT and YYEEEE. The CDR3 coding sequence is TGTGCCAGCAGACTATTAAGCGGGCCCAGCACAGATACGCAGTATTTT. Its translation: CASRLLSGPSTDTQYF.

The chain has TRBV25-1 and TRBJ1-3, with D perhaps matching TRBD1 (5 bases). Germline V gene sequence: CDR1 MGHDK, CDR2 SYGVNS. CDR3 length: 15 amino acids. Trimming removed 3 bases at V and 3 bases at J, with 12 bases between. CDR3 sequence: CASSDTREGGNTIYF. CDR3 in DNA: TGTGCCAGCAGTGATACCAGGGAGGGTGGAAACACCATATATTTT.

The chain couples TRBV5-1 to TRBJ2-1, with TRBD2 matching 14 bases. This CDR3 region has 17 residues. With 3 bases clipped from V and 7 bases from J, the junction kept 9 bases outside the gene matches. CDR1 and CDR2 (germline): SGHRS, YFSETQ. The DNA for the CDR3 is TGCGCCAGCAGCTCGGCGCGACTAGCGGGAGGGCTAAATGAGCAGTTCTTC. Its translation: CASSSARLAGGLNEQFF.

The rearrangement links TRBV11-2 to TRBJ2-2; 7 positions agree with TRBD2. The J segment lost 7 bases and the V segment lost 5 bases, leaving 13 bases of the junction unmatched. This CDR3 spans 16 amino acids. Germline CDR1 reads SGHAT; CDR2 reads FQNNGV. The CDR3 spells CASSPWGSQRGGELFF. CDR3 DNA sequence: TGTGCCAGCAGCCCCTGGGGGAGCCAGCGGGGCGGGGAGCTGTTTTTT.

This clone was recorded once. This chain joins TRBV18 and TRBJ1-5; D is ambiguous. From germline, CDR1 is KGHSH and CDR2 LQKENI. CDR3 length: 13 residues. The V end was cut by 5 bases, the J end by 5 bases, with 10 bases between. The DNA for the CDR3 is TGTGCCAGCTCATTTCAAGGAGATCAGCCCCAGCATTTT. The encoded protein is CASSFQGDQPQHF.

The chain is built from TRBV5-5 and TRBJ2-7, with D perhaps TRBD2 (6 bases). TRBJ2-5 matches the DNA end more closely, so the J call is doubtful. The germline gives CDR1 SGHKS, CDR2 YYEKEE (reference sequence). CDR3 length: 15 amino acids. The CDR3 nucleotides read TGTGCCAGCAGCTCACAGCTAGCGAACCAAGAGACCCAGTACTTC. Translating gives CASSSQLANQETQYF.

This sequence joins TRBV6-5 and TRBJ1-6, with TRBD1 matching over 8 bases. The length of the CDR3 is 14 residues. Trimming removed 6 bases from V and 7 bases from J; junction bases left unmatched: 5. Germline V gene sequence: CDR1 MNHEY, CDR2 SVGAGI. The chain's CDR3 is CASRTTGANSPLHF. The CDR3 DNA reads as TGTGCCAGCAGGACGACAGGGGCGAATTCACCCCTCCACTTT.

The V call is TRBV7-2, the J call TRBJ1-2; no reliable D call. The V end was cut by 4 bases, the J end by 3 bases, with 6 bases between. The CDR3 loop spans 12 amino acids. CDR1 is SGHTA, CDR2 FQGNSA, per germline. Written as DNA, the CDR3 is TGTGCCAGCAGCTCGGACTACTATGGCTACACCTTC. The encoded protein is CASSSDYYGYTF.

The chain's CDR3 is CASSEARRTNEKLFF. The CDR3 DNA reads as TGTGCCAGCAGTGAAGCGCGCAGAACTAATGAAAAACTGTTTTTT. The rearrangement links TRBV2 to TRBJ1-4, with no clear D. V shed 0 bases and J shed 1 base, with 6 bases lying between them. Germline CDR1 SNHLY, CDR2 FYNNEI. This CDR3 comprises 15 residues.

The rearrangement links TRBV14 to TRBJ2-1; 10 nucleotides match TRBD2. Germline values: CDR1 SGHDN, CDR2 FVKESK. The CDR3 loop spans 17 amino acids. The V gene end was trimmed by 3 bases and the J gene end by 8 bases; junction bases not matched to a gene: 13. DNA for the CDR3: TGTGCCAGCAGCCATAACCGTCGCCTAGCGGGAGTCGATGAGCAGTTCTTC. Translated: CASSHNRRLAGVDEQFF.

This clone was picked up one time. The chain couples TRBV6-6 to TRBJ1-1; the D gene is possibly TRBD1 (6 bases). Germline CDR1 and CDR2: MNHNY and SVGAGI (reference sequence). V was cut by 4 bases and J by 2 bases, with 17 bases left in between. The CDR3 has 16 residues. The CDR3 DNA is TGTGCCAGCAGTTCCTATTCGGGACACCTAAACACTGAAGCTTTCTTT. This gives the protein CASSSYSGHLNTEAFF.

This clone was picked up one time. The V call is TRBV6-6, the J call TRBJ2-7; D is ambiguous. V was shortened by 5 bases and J by 2 bases, with 13 bases between the two germline ends. Germline V lookup: CDR1 MNHNY, CDR2 SVGAGI (reference sequence). The CDR3 spans 14 residues. The CDR3 reads CASSTRDPPYEQYF. CDR3 bases: TGTGCCAGCAGTACTCGAGACCCCCCCTACGAGCAGTACTTC.

The genes are TRBV2 and TRBJ1-2; TRBD1 is a possible D gene (6 bases). V was pared by 4 bases and J by 8 bases, with 14 bases between. The CDR3 runs 13 residues. CDR1 SNHLY and CDR2 FYNNEI come from the germline V gene. CDR3 in DNA: TGTGCCAGCAGTGGTACAGGGATACGAGGCTACACCTTC. Translated: CASSGTGIRGYTF.

The chain carries TRBV28 and TRBJ1-4, with D hard to call. The CDR3 has 15 residues. CDR1 and CDR2 (germline): MDHEN, SYDVKM. V lost 3 bases, J lost 3 bases, and 11 bases lay in between. CDR3 nucleotide sequence: TGTGCCAGCAGTTTCTTCGGGCACCCTAATGAAAAACTGTTTTTT. Its protein product is CASSFFGHPNEKLFF.

This chain connects TRBV19 to TRBJ2-7; 10 bases match TRBD2. The CDR3 length is 15 residues. The germline gives CDR1 LNHDA, CDR2 SQIVND (reference sequence). Losses at the gene ends were 5 bases for V and 3 bases for J; bases not matched to a gene: 7. CDR3: CASSRPSGSIYEQYF. The CDR3 DNA reads TGTGCCAGTAGTCGGCCTAGCGGGAGTATCTACGAGCAGTACTTC. Full variable domain (missing parts from reference TRBV19 and TRBJ2-7): DGGITQSPKYLFRKEGQNVTLSCEQNLNHDAMYWYRQDPGQGLRLIYYSQIVNDFQKGDIAEGYSVSREKKESFPLTVTSAQKNPTAFYLCASSRPSGSIYEQYFGPGTRLTVT.

The J gene is TRBJ2-1, the V gene TRBV5-1; TRBD2 agrees at 9 bases. This CDR3 spans 17 amino acids. Trimming at V came to 0 bases and at J to 2 bases, leaving 6 bases not matched to a gene. Germline loops: CDR1 SGHRS, CDR2 YFSETQ. CDR3 residues: CASSLAPQRGAYNEQFF. The CDR3 coding sequence is TGCGCCAGCAGCTTGGCCCCCCAGCGGGGGGCCTACAATGAGCAGTTCTTC.